A single sample is the source of the 5 T cell receptor beta chains below, sequenced in a study of PD-1 blockade in classical Hodgkin lymphoma. Every patient was affected by relapse after autologous stem cell transplantation, while exposure to brentuximab vedotin was not uniform. Assay used: immunoSEQ multiplex PCR; TCRdb lists only in-frame clones, some missing. The table shows 15,000 or so clones, with roughly 80% occurring only once. The sample consisted of peripheral blood mononuclear cells (PBMCs), taken at baseline. These receptors were collected from a human donor with classical Hodgkin lymphoma.

The chain links TRBV7-9 to TRBJ2-5; D may be TRBD1 (6 bases). With 5 bases removed from V and 4 bases from J, the gap between germline ends came to 8 bases. Germline CDR1 SEHNR, CDR2 FQNEAQ (reference sequence). The CDR3 has 12 residues. CDR3 nucleotide sequence: TGTGCCAGCAGCCCACAGGGAGAGACCCAGTACTTC. Protein sequence: CASSPQGETQYF. Full variable domain (outside the CDR3, taken from reference TRBV7-9 and TRBJ2-5): DTGVSQNPRHKITKRGQNVTFRCDPISEHNRLYWYRQTLGQGPEFLTYFQNEAQLEKSRLLSDRFSAERPKGSFSTLEIQRTEQGDSAMYLCASSPQGETQYFGPGTRLLVL.

This sequence joins TRBV5-1 and TRBJ2-1, with D unresolved. The germline CDR1 and CDR2 sequences are SGHRS and YFSETQ. The V and J ends lost 2 bases and 0 bases respectively, with 6 bases between them. The CDR3 covers 14 residues. This CDR3 is CASSFDSSYNEQFF. The CDR3 DNA is TGCGCCAGCAGCTTCGATAGCTCCTACAATGAGCAGTTCTTC.

The V gene is TRBV5-1, the J gene TRBJ1-1; 8 bases map to TRBD1. This CDR3 is 14 amino acids long. The trim removed 4 bases at V and 0 bases at J, leaving 2 bases unmatched. The germline V gene has CDR1 SGHRS and CDR2 YFSETQ. CDR3 DNA: TGCGCCAGCAGCCCAGGGGGCATGAACACTGAAGCTTTCTTT. This translates into CASSPGGMNTEAFF.

V gene TRBV5-1 combines with J gene TRBJ1-4; no definite D call. The CDR3 spans 16 residues. Germline V gene lookup returns CDR1 SGHRS and CDR2 YFSETQ. V lost 4 bases and J lost 4, with 17 bases in between. The CDR3 sequence: CASSLLPGRLNEKLFF. The CDR3 coding sequence is TGCGCCAGCAGCCTTCTCCCTGGCAGGCTTAATGAAAAACTGTTTTTT.

The rearrangement joins TRBV28 to TRBJ1-2; D not resolved. CDR3 length: 14 residues. V was pared by 4 bases and J by 5 bases, with 14 bases between. Germline V gene sequence: CDR1 MDHEN, CDR2 SYDVKM. The CDR3 region has the DNA TGTGCCAGCAGTTACCGACCGCGCGGATATGGCTACACCTTC. Amino acids: CASSYRPRGYGYTF.